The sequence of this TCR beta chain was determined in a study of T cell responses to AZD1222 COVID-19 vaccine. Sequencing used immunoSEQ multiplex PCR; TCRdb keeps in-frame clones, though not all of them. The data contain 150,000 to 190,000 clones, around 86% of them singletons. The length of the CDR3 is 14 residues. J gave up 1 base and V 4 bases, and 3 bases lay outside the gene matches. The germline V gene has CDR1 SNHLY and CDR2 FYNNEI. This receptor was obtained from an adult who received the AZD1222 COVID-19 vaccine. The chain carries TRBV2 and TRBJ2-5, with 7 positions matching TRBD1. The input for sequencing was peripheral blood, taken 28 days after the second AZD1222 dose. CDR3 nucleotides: TGTGCCAGCAGTGGTCGGGACAGCCAAGAGACCCAGTACTTC. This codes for CASSGRDSQETQYF.